The rows below give T cell receptor beta chains drawn from one sample of a study of PD-1 blockade in classical Hodgkin lymphoma. TCRdb keeps only in-frame clones here, not all; method: immunoSEQ multiplex PCR. The sample has roughly 36,000 clones, 75% to 85% seen once. The sample in question was peripheral blood mononuclear cells (PBMCs), obtained before the fourth cycle of nivolumab. The receptors here all came from a human donor with classical Hodgkin lymphoma. Each CDR3 is given with its conserved first and last residue. The order of the fields is D gene, V gene, clone size, J gene, CDR3 DNA, CDR3 protein. D genes are given only for firm matches. The listing skips clone size in some rows; elsewhere it reads once, few, many or a size class.

>NA|TRBV9|NA|TRBJ2-7
TGTGCCAGCAGCGTAGTATGGGGAGGCGAGCAGTACTTC
CASSVVWGGEQYF
>NA|TRBV7-2|NA|TRBJ1-6
TGTGCCAGCAGCGTCACCGGGGGGGGGCTATCACCCCTCCACTTT
CASSVTGGGLSPLHF
>NA|TRBV5-6|few|TRBJ1-2
TGTGCCAGCAGCTTGGCCGGGACAAGCTATGGCTACACCTTC
CASSLAGTSYGYTF
>TRBD1|TRBV19|once|TRBJ1-5
TGTGCCAGTAGTTCCCGGACAGGGGGCGCGGGCAATCAGCCCCAGCATTTT
CASSSRTGGAGNQPQHF
>NA|TRBV19|NA|TRBJ2-1
TGTGCCACCTCTCTCAGCGGGCTCAAGAATGAGCAGTTCTTC
CATSLSGLKNEQFF
>NA|TRBV9|once|TRBJ2-2
TGTGCCAGCAGCGTAGTAGGAGAGAACACCGGGGAGCTGTTTTTT
CASSVVGENTGELFF
>NA|TRBV11-3|NA|TRBJ2-3
TGTGCCAGCAGCTTAGATGGGACCACAGATACGCAGTATTTT
CASSLDGTTDTQYF
>TRBD1|TRBV27|NA|TRBJ2-7
TGTGCCAGCAGCACTCCGGGACAGGTACCCTACGAGCAGTACTTC
CASSTPGQVPYEQYF
>NA|TRBV5-1|once|TRBJ2-1
TGCGCCAGCAGCGGGAGCAGGGGACGGGGGAGTGAGCAGTTCTTC
CASSGSRGRGSEQFF
>TRBD2|TRBV5-4|NA|TRBJ2-7
TGTGCCAGCAGCTTGGTTGGGGGGGAACGTCAGCAGTACTTC
CASSLVGGERQQYF
>NA|TRBV4-2|NA|TRBJ2-7
TGTGCCAGCAGCCAAGTTCTAGGAGCCTACGAGCAGTACTTC
CASSQVLGAYEQYF
>TRBD2|TRBV10-1|NA|TRBJ2-1
TGCGCCAGCAGTGAGTTACTAGCGGGGGGATACAATGAGCAGTTCTTC
CASSELLAGGYNEQFF
>TRBD2|TRBV7-3|NA|TRBJ2-1
TGTGCCAGCAGCTTAACCGGGGGGGCGTCCTCCAATGAGCAGTTCTTC
CASSLTGGASSNEQFF
>NA|TRBV19|NA|TRBJ1-4
TGTGCCAGTAGTATTCCAGGGGCTTGGCTTACCTATGAAAAACTGTTTTTT
CASSIPGAWLTYEKLFF
>TRBD1|TRBV5-1|NA|TRBJ2-5
TGCGCCAGCAGGACGACAGGGGAAGAGACCCAGTACTTC
CASRTTGEETQYF
>NA|TRBV27|once|TRBJ1-5
TGTGCCAGCAGTTGGTCAGGGGTTCAGCCCCAGCATTTT
CASSWSGVQPQHF
>TRBD1|TRBV25-1|NA|TRBJ2-7
TGTGCCAGCCAGCTGACAGGGGGTTCCTACGAGCAGTACTTC
CASQLTGGSYEQYF
>TRBD1|TRBV18|NA|TRBJ2-2
TGTGCCAGCTCACCGCGACAGGGTGATACCGGGGAGCTGTTTTTT
CASSPRQGDTGELFF
>TRBD1|TRBV10-3|medium-sized|TRBJ1-6
TGTGCCATCAGTGAGACTTGGGGACAGGCGAATTCACCCCTCCACTTT
CAISETWGQANSPLHF
>NA|TRBV27|NA|TRBJ1-6
TGTGCCAGCAGCCATACGGCCGGGCAGAAGAATTCACCCCTCCACTTT
CASSHTAGQKNSPLHF
>NA|TRBV5-1|few|TRBJ2-5
TGCGCCAGCAGCTTACTCGGACTCACGGGGACCCAGTACTTC
CASSLLGLTGTQYF
>NA|TRBV7-6|NA|TRBJ2-5
TGTGCCAGCAGCTTCCGGGGTGGGGAGACCCAGTACTTC
CASSFRGGETQYF
>NA|TRBV27|NA|TRBJ2-7
TGTGCCAGCAGTTTCGCAGGGAGCTCCTACGAGCAGTACTTC
CASSFAGSSYEQYF
>TRBD2|TRBV7-3|NA|TRBJ2-1
TGTGCCAGCAGCTTCACACCGGGACTAGTCAATGAGCAGTTCTTC
CASSFTPGLVNEQFF
>TRBD1|TRBV7-9|NA|TRBJ1-4
TGTGCCAGCACCTCTAGCGGGGGACAGATGTTTTTT
CASTSSGGQMFF
>NA|TRBV4-2|NA|TRBJ2-5
TGTGCCAGCAGCCAAGGATTTAGGCAAGAGACCCAGTACTTC
CASSQGFRQETQYF
>NA|TRBV28|NA|TRBJ1-6
TGTGCCAGCAGTTTAACAGGGATTATTAATTCACCCCTCCACTTT
CASSLTGIINSPLHF
>NA|TRBV7-9|NA|TRBJ1-1
TGTGCCAGCAGCTTGGTGGGCTCAGAGACTGAAGCTTTCTTT
CASSLVGSETEAFF
>NA|TRBV29-1|few|TRBJ2-3
TGCAGCGTTGCCAAGGGGGATAAATCAGATACGCAGTATTTT
CSVAKGDKSDTQYF
>NA|TRBV15|NA|TRBJ1-2
TGTGCCACCAGCAGAGATGGTGGGTTTGGCTATGGCTACACCTTC
CATSRDGGFGYGYTF
>NA|TRBV5-1|NA|TRBJ2-7
TGCGCCAGTCGGGACTCCTACGAGCAGTACTTC
CASRDSYEQYF
>NA|TRBV27|NA|TRBJ2-5
TGTGCCAGCAGTCCCATATGGGGGGCTGGGGAGACCCAGTACTTC
CASSPIWGAGETQYF
>NA|TRBV4-3|NA|TRBJ1-3
TGCGCCAGCAGCCAAGATCTTGGTGTGGCGTACCTCCTAGGAAACACCATATATTTT
CASSQDLGVAYLLGNTIYF
>TRBD1|TRBV5-1|NA|TRBJ2-7
TGCGCCAGCAGCTTGGGGACAGGGGCCTACGAGCAGTACTTC
CASSLGTGAYEQYF
>NA|TRBV30|NA|TRBJ2-5
TGTGCCTGGAGCCTCGGGTTGGAGACCCAGTACTTC
CAWSLGLETQYF
>NA|TRBV11-3|NA|TRBJ1-1
TGTGCCAGCAGCCCCGGGGCGGGCATGAACACTGAAGCTTTCTTT
CASSPGAGMNTEAFF
>TRBD1|TRBV5-6|once|TRBJ2-1
TGTGCCAGCAGCCGCAATGGGACAGGGAGTTCCTACAATGAGCAGTTCTTC
CASSRNGTGSSYNEQFF
>NA|TRBV10-1|few|TRBJ2-7
TGCGCCAGCAAGTCGGACGGTCCCTACGAGCAGTACTTC
CASKSDGPYEQYF
>NA|TRBV28|NA|TRBJ2-2
TGTGCCAGCAGTTTACCAGTCACCGGGGAGCTGTTTTTT
CASSLPVTGELFF
>TRBD1|TRBV10-3|NA|TRBJ2-7
TGTGCCATCGGCCGAGGGACAGCCGAGCAGTACTTC
CAIGRGTAEQYF
>NA|TRBV7-2|NA|TRBJ2-1
TGTGCCAGCAGCTTAGTTCAGGGCCTAGGCGCCTACAATGAGCAGTTCTTC
CASSLVQGLGAYNEQFF
>NA|TRBV27|NA|TRBJ2-1
TGTGCCAGCCGCTCAGGGGTCACACGGAACTACAATGAGCAGTTCTTC
CASRSGVTRNYNEQFF
>NA|TRBV6-1|NA|TRBJ1-4
TGTGCCAGCAGTGAATGGGGTGGGAGGGGATGGACAGCTAATGAAAAACTGTTTTTT
CASSEWGGRGWTANEKLFF